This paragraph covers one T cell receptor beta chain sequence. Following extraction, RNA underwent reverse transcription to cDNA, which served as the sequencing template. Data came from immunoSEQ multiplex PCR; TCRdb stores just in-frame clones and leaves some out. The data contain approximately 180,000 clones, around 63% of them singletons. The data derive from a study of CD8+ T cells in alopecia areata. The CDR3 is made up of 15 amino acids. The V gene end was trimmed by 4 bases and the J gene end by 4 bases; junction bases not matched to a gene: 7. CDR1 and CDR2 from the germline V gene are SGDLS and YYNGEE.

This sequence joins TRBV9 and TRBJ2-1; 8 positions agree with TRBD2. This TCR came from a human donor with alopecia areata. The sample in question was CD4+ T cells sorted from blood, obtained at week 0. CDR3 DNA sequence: TGTGCCAGCAGCTCCGGGGGGGCCGGATACAATGAGCAGTTCTTC. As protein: CASSSGGAGYNEQFF.